Given below is one T cell receptor beta chain in context. This record comes from a study of blood T cell repertoires in COVID-19. The overall study: The United States, Italy and Spain supplied acute and convalescent COVID-19 samples.

The CDR3 is 16 amino acids. Trimming pared 2 bases from V and 4 bases from J, leaving 17 bases between. The germline gives CDR1 SEHNR, CDR2 FQNEAQ (reference sequence). The repertoire was sequenced with immunoSEQ multiplex PCR; TCRdb's copy has only in-frame clones and lacks some. The data hold about 320,000 clones, with approximately 85% observed a single time. Sequencing used peripheral blood. This receptor was taken from a human donor in a cohort sampled during active COVID-19. The chain combines TRBV7-9 with TRBJ1-1, with a tentative D call TRBD1 (6 bases). CDR3 protein: CASSLTQGREGTEAFF. Here the CDR3 DNA reads TGTGCCAGCAGCTTAACGCAGGGGCGCGAGGGCACTGAAGCTTTCTTT. The full variable domain, with the rest looked up from reference TRBV7-9 and TRBJ1-1, is DTGVSQNPRHKITKRGQNVTFRCDPISEHNRLYWYRQTLGQGPEFLTYFQNEAQLEKSRLLSDRFSAERPKGSFSTLEIQRTEQGDSAMYLCASSLTQGREGTEAFFGQGTRLTVV.